Listed below are T cell receptor beta chains from one sample, sequenced in a study of T cells in Graves' hyperthyroidism and ophthalmopathy. TCRdb analysed the multiplex PCR reads with MiXCR anew, one entry per CDR3 protein. The table shows hundreds of thousands of distinct CDR3 sequences, with approximately 15% occurring only once. The sequencing sample was made of blood. The origin of the receptors is a woman aged 18-29 years with Graves' hyperthyroidism. Both conserved end residues are part of each CDR3. A D gene is named only where the DNA matches it firmly. A row's size may be missing; if present it is once, few, many or a size class.

>NA|many|TRBV12-3/TRBV12-4|TRBJ2-1
TGTGCCAGCAGTTCTCTAGACAGCAATGAGCAGTTCTTC
CASSSLDSNEQFF
>NA|many|TRBV12-3/TRBV12-4|TRBJ2-7
TGTGCCAGCAGTTTAGCGCGGGGGCCGGCCAGGAGGATGAGTAAGTACTACGAGCAGTACTTC
CASSLARGPARRMSKYYEQYF
>NA|many|TRBV7-2|TRBJ1-2
TGTGCCAGCAGCTCTCGGGGCGCGTATAACTATGGCTACACCTTC
CASSSRGAYNYGYTF
>NA|many|TRBV6-1|TRBJ1-6
TGTGCCAGCAGTGAAACAGGGAGAGATAATTCACCCCTCCACTTT
CASSETGRDNSPLHF
>NA|many|TRBV11-3|TRBJ1-1
TGTGCCAGCAGCCCAGGTTCCCAGAGCACTGAAGCTTTCTTT
CASSPGSQSTEAFF
>TRBD2|many|TRBV12-3/TRBV12-4|TRBJ2-5
TGTGCCAGCGGTCGAGCGGGAGGAGAGACCCAGTACTTC
CASGRAGGETQYF
>NA|many|TRBV4-2|TRBJ1-5
TGTGCCAGCAGCCAAGATCTGGCATCCCGAAATCAGCCCCAGCATTTT
CASSQDLASRNQPQHF
>NA|few|TRBV28|TRBJ1-2
TGTGCCAGCAGTTTACAGAGTACAGGGAACTATGGCTACACCTTC
CASSLQSTGNYGYTF
>NA|NA|TRBV13|TRBJ1-2
TGTGCCAGCAGCTTAGGCTGGGAAGTACATGGCTACACCTTC
CASSLGWEVHGYTF
>NA|many|TRBV28|TRBJ2-3
TGTGCCAGCAGCGCCTCCAATCCTAGGGAGCGGGATACGCAGTATTTT
CASSASNPRERDTQYF
>TRBD2|NA|TRBV28|TRBJ2-1
TGTGCCAGCAGTTTCGCGGGAGGGATCAATGAGCAGTTCTTC
CASSFAGGINEQFF
>NA|few|TRBV7-9|TRBJ2-7
TGTGCCAGCAGCTTAGGACAGTTTACCTACGAGCAGTACTTC
CASSLGQFTYEQYF
>NA|many|TRBV24-1|TRBJ1-2
TGTGCCACCAGTGATTGGGCAGACTATGGCTACACCTTC
CATSDWADYGYTF
>TRBD2|NA|TRBV28|TRBJ2-7
TGTACCAGCAGTTTGCGGGGGGCAGGGTACGAGCAGTACTTC
CTSSLRGAGYEQYF
>NA|few|TRBV15|TRBJ1-1
TGTGCCACCAGCAGAGATCTGTATGAAGCTTTCTTT
CATSRDLYEAFF
>TRBD2|NA|TRBV4-1|TRBJ2-5
TGCGCCAGCAGCCCCCTCGGGGGGGAAAAGACCCAGTACTTC
CASSPLGGEKTQYF
>TRBD2|NA|TRBV4-1|TRBJ2-7
TGCGCCAGCAGCCAAGAAAGGGTAGCGGGAAACTACGAGCAGTACTTC
CASSQERVAGNYEQYF
>NA|NA|TRBV7-6|TRBJ2-6
TGTGCCAGCTCTCGTGGGGTGGGCAGCGGAACGCCCTCTGGGGCCAACGTCCTGACTTTC
CASSRGVGSGTPSGANVLTF
>TRBD1|NA|TRBV19|TRBJ1-3
TGTGCCAGTAGTATTGGAGACAGGGCTGGAAACACCATATATTTT
CASSIGDRAGNTIYF
>TRBD1|NA|TRBV19|TRBJ1-1
TGTGCCAGTAGACCATCAGGGACAGTTTTACGGAAGACTGAAGCTTTCTTT
CASRPSGTVLRKTEAFF
>NA|many|TRBV20-1|TRBJ2-7
TGCAGTGCTAGGGGACACTACGAGCAGTACTTC
CSARGHYEQYF
>NA|few|TRBV30|TRBJ1-5
TGTGCCTGGAACCAGGGACTGAATCAGCCCCAGCATTTT
CAWNQGLNQPQHF
>NA|few|TRBV11-3|TRBJ2-2
TGTGCCAGCACTCCCGGACCCCTTCAGGGTCCCGGGGAGCTGTTTTTT
CASTPGPLQGPGELFF
>TRBD2|NA|TRBV20-1|TRBJ2-1
TGCAGTGCTAGAGATCGTTGGAGGGGAGGGCCCTACGAGCAGTTCTTC
CSARDRWRGGPYEQFF
>TRBD2|NA|TRBV20-1|TRBJ2-5
TGCAGTGCTAGTGTCCGGGGGGGCAGGGGGACCCAGTACTTC
CSASVRGGRGTQYF
>NA|few|TRBV14|TRBJ2-5
TGTGCCAGCAGCCATTCAGGGGCCTTTCGGGAGACCCAGTACTTC
CASSHSGAFRETQYF
>NA|many|TRBV3-1|TRBJ2-5
TGTGCCAGCAGCTACTTTAGGGAGACCCAGTACTTC
CASSYFRETQYF
>TRBD1|NA|TRBV29-1|TRBJ1-2
TGCAGCGTTGCTGGGACAGGGGGCTCGGTTGGCTACACCTTC
CSVAGTGGSVGYTF
>NA|many|TRBV20-1|TRBJ2-5
TGCAGTGGTAGGGGACTTAAAGAGACCCAGTACTTC
CSGRGLKETQYF
>TRBD2|many|TRBV28|TRBJ2-3
TGTGCCAGCAGTTCACTAGCGGGAGGCGCAGATACGCAGTATTTT
CASSSLAGGADTQYF
>NA|few|TRBV14|TRBJ1-5
TGTGCCAGCAGCCAAGGGTTTGCCCAGCCCCAGCATTTT
CASSQGFAQPQHF
>NA|few|TRBV6-5|TRBJ2-2
TGTGCCAGCAGTTACGTTGGGGAGCTGTTTTTT
CASSYVGELFF
>NA|NA|TRBV29-1|TRBJ2-3
TGCAGCGTTGAGGGCGGGACACTTCCACCTGATACGCAGTATTTT
CSVEGGTLPPDTQYF
>NA|few|TRBV28|TRBJ2-2
TGTACCAGCAGAGGGTACACCGGGGAGCTGTTTTTT
CTSRGYTGELFF
>NA|NA|TRBV13|TRBJ2-1
TGTGCCAGCAGCTTATTCGGGGTCGAGCAGTTCTTC
CASSLFGVEQFF
>TRBD1|NA|TRBV7-2|TRBJ2-1
TGTGCCAGCAGCTGGGACAGGGGCAAATCAGACTCCTACGAGCAGTTCTTC
CASSWDRGKSDSYEQFF
>NA|many|TRBV11-3|TRBJ2-2
TGTGCCAGCAGCTTAGTAGCAGGGCGCGGGGAGCTGTTTTTT
CASSLVAGRGELFF
>TRBD2|many|TRBV20-1|TRBJ2-1
TGCAGTGCTCCAGGGACTAGCGGGAGGCAATCCTACAATGAGCAGTTCTTC
CSAPGTSGRQSYNEQFF
>TRBD2|many|TRBV12-3/TRBV12-4|TRBJ2-7
TGTGCCAGCAGCCCGGGGACTAGCGCATCCTACGAGCAGTACTTC
CASSPGTSASYEQYF
>NA|once|TRBV2|TRBJ2-1
TGTGCCAGCACCGAGCCCGGGACGACCCTCTACAATGAGCAGTTCTTC
CASTEPGTTLYNEQFF
>TRBD1|NA|TRBV18|TRBJ2-2
TGTGCCAGCTCACCGACAGGGTCCGACGGCACCGGGGAGCTGTTTTTT
CASSPTGSDGTGELFF
>TRBD1|many|TRBV2|TRBJ1-4
TGTGCCAGCAGTCCGTTCAGGGGGCTGGGTGAAAAACTGTTTTTT
CASSPFRGLGEKLFF
>NA|NA|TRBV6-1|TRBJ1-2
TGTGCCAGCAGTGAGTTCATCCCCAGTAACTATGGCTACACCTTC
CASSEFIPSNYGYTF
>TRBD2|once|TRBV11-2|TRBJ2-7
TGTGCCAGCAGCTCTTACTGGACTAGCGGCCACGTCGAGCAGTACTTC
CASSSYWTSGHVEQYF
>TRBD1|NA|TRBV6-2/TRBV6-3|TRBJ2-2
TGTGCCAGCAACAGTGACAGGGGGCCGGTTGCCGGGGAGCTGTTTTTT
CASNSDRGPVAGELFF